Each of the 7 T cell receptor beta chains below was sequenced from the same sample in a study of blood T cell repertoires in COVID-19. Clones were read by immunoSEQ multiplex PCR, and TCRdb kept only the in-frame ones, dropping some. The data hold about 290,000 clones, with 86% observed a single time. The sequenced sample was peripheral blood. These receptor sequences come from a woman in her 30s with active or convalescent COVID-19.

This clone was detected once. V and J are TRBV3-1 (or the pseudogene TRBV3-2) and TRBJ1-6; D may be TRBD1 (6 bases). Germline lookup yields CDR1 LGHDT and CDR2 YNNKEL (reference sequence). The V end lost 1 base, the J end lost 6 bases, and 10 bases lay between the germline ends. CDR3 length: 15 amino acids. In DNA form, the CDR3 reads TGTGCCAGCAGCCAAGTGGGGGCTTCTAATTCACCCCTCCACTTT. Protein: CASSQVGASNSPLHF.

The chain carries TRBV25-1 and TRBJ1-2; D perhaps matches TRBD1 (6 bases). The V and J ends lost 6 bases and 6 bases respectively, with 17 bases between them. The germline V gene encodes CDR1 MGHDK and CDR2 SYGVNS. The CDR3 has 14 residues. CDR3 residues: CASSASGGRHGYTF. Written as DNA, the CDR3 is TGTGCCAGCAGCGCGAGCGGGGGGCGACATGGCTACACCTTC.

This sequence joins TRBV6-5 and TRBJ1-1; a weak D match, TRBD1 (5 bases). This CDR3 comprises 13 residues. CDR1 and CDR2 from the germline V gene are MNHEY and SVGAGI. Trimming pared 6 bases from V and 6 bases from J, leaving 14 bases between. The DNA for the CDR3 is TGTGCCAGCAGAGAGACGGGGGTGGCTGAAGCTTTCTTT. It specifies CASRETGVAEAFF.

Worth noting for this clone: In the same sample, other DNA sequences code for this CDR3. The gene calls are TRBV6-5 and TRBJ2-7; 9 bases are a match to TRBD1. Germline CDR1 is MNHEY and CDR2 is SVGAGI. The CDR3 totals 14 residues. V was clipped by 5 bases and J by 1 base; unmatched bases: 3. The CDR3 DNA sequence: TGTGCCAGCAGTAGACAGGGGGGATCCTACGAGCAGTACTTC. It translates to CASSRQGGSYEQYF.

The genes are TRBV19 and TRBJ2-1; 8 positions match TRBD1. V gave up 3 bases and J gave up 13 bases; unmatched junction bases: 5. This CDR3 comprises 12 residues. Germline-derived CDR1 and CDR2 are LNHDA and SQIVND (reference sequence). The CDR3 coding sequence is TGTGCCAGTAGTATTGGGCAGGGGGCTCAGTTCTTC. It codes for CASSIGQGAQFF.

The chain joins TRBV7-8 to TRBJ2-7; 10 bases agree with TRBD2. V shed 1 base and J 1 base; nucleotides not matched to a gene: 10. CDR3 length: 18 residues. In germline, CDR1 is SGHVS, CDR2 FQNEAQ. CDR3 nucleotides: TGTGCCAGCAGCTTAGGGATTAGCGGGGGGTTACTGTCCTACGAGCAGTACTTC. This encodes CASSLGISGGLLSYEQYF.

This chain joins TRBV12-3 or TRBV12-4 and TRBJ1-6; D remains ambiguous. This CDR3 spans 13 amino acids. V was shortened by 4 bases and J by 8 bases, with 9 bases between the two germline ends. The DNA for the CDR3 is TGTGCCAGCAGTTCCCGTCCCGATTCACCCCTCCACTTT. It translates to CASSSRPDSPLHF.